These T cell receptor beta chains were read from a single sample in a study of CD8 T cell repertoires and HIV-1 epitope variants. Measured with immunoSEQ multiplex PCR; TCRdb has only the in-frame clones, and not every one. The sample has some 5,700 clones; roughly 65% are singletons. Their specific antigens are unknown. The sequencing sample was made of cultured CD8+ T cells derived from PBMCs. The receptors originated from a male donor with HIV. CDR3s include the opening cysteine and the closing phenylalanine or tryptophan. D genes are given only for firm matches. Part of the rows lack a size; the others show once, few, many or a class for expanded clones.

d_gene: TRBD1; v_gene: TRBV4-2; abundance: .; j_gene: TRBJ1-1; CDR3nt: TGTGCCAGCAGCCAAGATGGAGGGGGCAGCTCTGAAGCTTTCTTT; CDR3aa: CASSQDGGGSSEAFF
d_gene: .; v_gene: TRBV2; abundance: .; j_gene: TRBJ2-4; CDR3nt: TGTGCCAGCCTCCGGGGAGGAGAACCAGGAAACATTCAGTACTTC; CDR3aa: CASLRGGEPGNIQYF
d_gene: .; v_gene: TRBV6-1; abundance: .; j_gene: TRBJ2-1; CDR3nt: TGTGCCAGCAGTTCTGGGTGGGATGAGCAGTTCTTC; CDR3aa: CASSSGWDEQFF
d_gene: .; v_gene: TRBV7-9; abundance: .; j_gene: TRBJ2-1; CDR3nt: TGTGCCACCGCCTTGGCAAGGGGCAATGAGCAGTTCTTC; CDR3aa: CATALARGNEQFF
d_gene: TRBD2; v_gene: TRBV6-1; abundance: .; j_gene: TRBJ2-1; CDR3nt: TGTGCCAGCGCCGGACTAGCGGACGTCTACAATGAGCAGTTCTTC; CDR3aa: CASAGLADVYNEQFF
d_gene: TRBD1; v_gene: TRBV5-5; abundance: .; j_gene: TRBJ2-1; CDR3nt: TGTGCCAGCAGACCAGGACAGGGAACATTTAATGAGCAGTTCTTC; CDR3aa: CASRPGQGTFNEQFF
d_gene: TRBD1; v_gene: TRBV6-5; abundance: .; j_gene: TRBJ1-1; CDR3nt: TGTGCCAGCAGTAAAGGACAGGGGGTATGGACTGAAGCTTTCTTT; CDR3aa: CASSKGQGVWTEAFF
d_gene: TRBD1; v_gene: TRBV4-2; abundance: .; j_gene: TRBJ2-7; CDR3nt: TGTGCCAGCAGCCAAGAAGGGACAGGGAATTACGAGCAGTACTTC; CDR3aa: CASSQEGTGNYEQYF
d_gene: TRBD1; v_gene: TRBV4-2; abundance: once; j_gene: TRBJ2-7; CDR3nt: TGTGCCAGCAGCTTAGCAGGACTAGGACAGGGGGCTTATGAGCAGTACTTC; CDR3aa: CASSLAGLGQGAYEQYF
d_gene: TRBD1; v_gene: TRBV7-9; abundance: .; j_gene: TRBJ1-1; CDR3nt: TGTGCCAGCAGCTGGGGGACAGGGGGGGACACTGAAGCTTTCTTT; CDR3aa: CASSWGTGGDTEAFF
d_gene: TRBD1; v_gene: TRBV27; abundance: hyperexpanded; j_gene: TRBJ2-1; CDR3nt: TGTGCCAGCAGTTTATCACAGGGGATATCCTACAATGAGCAGTTCTTC; CDR3aa: CASSLSQGISYNEQFF
d_gene: .; v_gene: TRBV28; abundance: .; j_gene: TRBJ2-7; CDR3nt: TGTGCCAGCAGTTTATTTATCGCGGAGCAGTACTTC; CDR3aa: CASSLFIAEQYF
d_gene: .; v_gene: TRBV6-5; abundance: .; j_gene: TRBJ1-5; CDR3nt: TGTGCCTGCCGTTCGGGGGGCGTACAGCCCCAGCATTTT; CDR3aa: CACRSGGVQPQHF
d_gene: TRBD2; v_gene: TRBV28; abundance: .; j_gene: TRBJ2-1; CDR3nt: TGTGCCAGCAGTTTATTGACTAGCGCGTACAATGAGCAGTTCTTC; CDR3aa: CASSLLTSAYNEQFF
d_gene: TRBD2; v_gene: TRBV7-2; abundance: .; j_gene: TRBJ2-7; CDR3nt: TGTGCCAGCAGCTTAGTACTAGCGGGAGTTAACGAGCAGTACTTC; CDR3aa: CASSLVLAGVNEQYF
d_gene: .; v_gene: TRBV6-5; abundance: once; j_gene: TRBJ2-7; CDR3nt: TGTGCCAGCAGTTCCGGTCGTCCGAGCTCCTACGAGCAGTACTTC; CDR3aa: CASSSGRPSSYEQYF
d_gene: TRBD2; v_gene: TRBV10-2; abundance: .; j_gene: TRBJ2-3; CDR3nt: TGCGCCAGCAGTGAAACGCTAGCGGGGACAGATACGCAGTATTTT; CDR3aa: CASSETLAGTDTQYF
d_gene: .; v_gene: TRBV28; abundance: .; j_gene: TRBJ1-1; CDR3nt: TGTGCCAGCAGTTCCGGGGAGGAAGCTTTCTTT; CDR3aa: CASSSGEEAFF
d_gene: .; v_gene: TRBV7-3; abundance: .; j_gene: TRBJ2-2; CDR3nt: TGTGCCAGCAGCTTAAAGCCGGCGGGAGGGGAGCTGTTTTTT; CDR3aa: CASSLKPAGGELFF
d_gene: .; v_gene: TRBV7-9; abundance: .; j_gene: TRBJ2-7; CDR3nt: TGTGCCAGCAGCGACTGGGGCAACAGCTCCTACGAGCAGTACTTC; CDR3aa: CASSDWGNSSYEQYF
d_gene: TRBD1; v_gene: TRBV4-2; abundance: .; j_gene: TRBJ2-1; CDR3nt: TGTGCCAGCAGTTACGGGACAGGTTACAATGAGCAGTTCTTC; CDR3aa: CASSYGTGYNEQFF
d_gene: .; v_gene: TRBV19; abundance: few; j_gene: TRBJ2-7; CDR3nt: TGTGCCAGTAGTACTAACAGCTACGAGCAGTACTTC; CDR3aa: CASSTNSYEQYF
d_gene: .; v_gene: TRBV14; abundance: .; j_gene: TRBJ1-1; CDR3nt: TGTGCCAGCAGCCAAGACAGGGAGCTCATGAACACTGAAGCTTTCTTT; CDR3aa: CASSQDRELMNTEAFF
d_gene: .; v_gene: TRBV7-9; abundance: .; j_gene: TRBJ2-7; CDR3nt: TGTGCCAGCAGCCCGGGTCCCGGTTCCCCTCATTCCTACGAGCGGTACTTC; CDR3aa: CASSPGPGSPHSYERYF
d_gene: .; v_gene: TRBV5-1; abundance: few; j_gene: TRBJ1-1; CDR3nt: TGCGCCAGCAGCTTGGTGGGACACCCGAACACTGAAGCTTTCTTT; CDR3aa: CASSLVGHPNTEAFF
d_gene: .; v_gene: TRBV15; abundance: .; j_gene: TRBJ1-3; CDR3nt: TGTGCCACCAGCGGGGACGCCAGGAGAAACACCATATATTTT; CDR3aa: CATSGDARRNTIYF
d_gene: TRBD1; v_gene: TRBV7-4; abundance: few; j_gene: TRBJ2-7; CDR3nt: TGTGCCAGCGCAACAGGGGACGAGCAGTACTTC; CDR3aa: CASATGDEQYF
d_gene: .; v_gene: TRBV5-4; abundance: .; j_gene: TRBJ2-3; CDR3nt: TGTGCCAGCAGCCATGACCCGGGGCAGTATTTT; CDR3aa: CASSHDPGQYF
d_gene: .; v_gene: TRBV27; abundance: .; j_gene: TRBJ1-1; CDR3nt: TGTGCCAGCAGTCCCGGGACAAAGTTGGGCGAAGCTTTCTTT; CDR3aa: CASSPGTKLGEAFF
d_gene: .; v_gene: TRBV28; abundance: .; j_gene: TRBJ1-6; CDR3nt: TGTGCCAGCAGTCCCACACGGACGGACGTTGTCTCTTTAGCTTTT; CDR3aa: CASSPTRTDVVSLAF
d_gene: TRBD1; v_gene: TRBV6-5; abundance: .; j_gene: TRBJ2-7; CDR3nt: TGTGCCAGCAGCCCCGGGACAGGGAGCCACGAGCAGTACTTC; CDR3aa: CASSPGTGSHEQYF
d_gene: TRBD2; v_gene: TRBV19; abundance: .; j_gene: TRBJ2-1; CDR3nt: TGTGCCAGTAGTCCCAGTTTAGCGGGGGGGCTCGTCAATGAGCAGTTCTTC; CDR3aa: CASSPSLAGGLVNEQFF
d_gene: .; v_gene: TRBV21-1; abundance: .; j_gene: TRBJ2-7; CDR3nt: TGTGCCAGCGGCGGTTTAGCGGGAGACGCTTACGAGCAGTACTTC; CDR3aa: CASGGLAGDAYEQYF
d_gene: .; v_gene: TRBV5-1; abundance: .; j_gene: TRBJ2-1; CDR3nt: TGCGCCAGCAGCCTCCGGGACCAGGGGTACAATGAGCAGTTCTTC; CDR3aa: CASSLRDQGYNEQFF
d_gene: .; v_gene: TRBV29-1; abundance: .; j_gene: TRBJ2-7; CDR3nt: TGCAGCGTTCAGGGATCCTACGAGCAGTACTTC; CDR3aa: CSVQGSYEQYF
d_gene: .; v_gene: TRBV5-5; abundance: .; j_gene: TRBJ1-2; CDR3nt: TGTGCCAGCAGCCCGGACAGCTATGGCTACACCTTC; CDR3aa: CASSPDSYGYTF
d_gene: .; v_gene: TRBV13; abundance: .; j_gene: TRBJ2-4; CDR3nt: TGTGCCAGCAGCCGTACAGGGAACATTCAGTACTTC; CDR3aa: CASSRTGNIQYF
d_gene: .; v_gene: TRBV29-1; abundance: .; j_gene: TRBJ2-1; CDR3nt: TGCAGCATTTGGGACCGACAACCTTCGGGTTTATACAATGAGCAGTTCTTC; CDR3aa: CSIWDRQPSGLYNEQFF
d_gene: .; v_gene: TRBV6-5; abundance: .; j_gene: TRBJ2-1; CDR3nt: TGTGCCAGCAGTCAAGGGGTTGATGAGCAGTTCTTC; CDR3aa: CASSQGVDEQFF
d_gene: .; v_gene: TRBV4-3; abundance: .; j_gene: TRBJ1-1; CDR3nt: TGCGCCAGCAGCCAAGAACCCATGAACACTGAAGCTTTCTTT; CDR3aa: CASSQEPMNTEAFF
d_gene: .; v_gene: TRBV15; abundance: .; j_gene: TRBJ1-2; CDR3nt: TGTGCCACCAGCAGACGGGGGGACTATGGCTACACCTTC; CDR3aa: CATSRRGDYGYTF
d_gene: .; v_gene: TRBV19; abundance: medium-sized; j_gene: TRBJ1-5; CDR3nt: TGTGCCAGTAGTATAGTTCCGGAGGGGCCCCAGCATTTT; CDR3aa: CASSIVPEGPQHF
d_gene: TRBD1; v_gene: TRBV9; abundance: few; j_gene: TRBJ2-1; CDR3nt: TGTGCCAGCAGCGTAGTTCGGACAGGGTATAATGAGCAGTTCTTC; CDR3aa: CASSVVRTGYNEQFF
d_gene: .; v_gene: TRBV6-6; abundance: .; j_gene: TRBJ1-6; CDR3nt: TGTGCCAGCAGTTACTCGGGCCAGGACCTTTCACCCCTCCACTTT; CDR3aa: CASSYSGQDLSPLHF
d_gene: .; v_gene: TRBV18; abundance: .; j_gene: TRBJ2-1; CDR3nt: TGTGCCAGCTCACTAGGTACGGACAATGAGCAGTTCTTC; CDR3aa: CASSLGTDNEQFF
d_gene: TRBD1; v_gene: TRBV4-3; abundance: .; j_gene: TRBJ1-4; CDR3nt: TGCGCCAGCAGCCAAGGGACAGGCACTAATGAAAAACTGTTTTTT; CDR3aa: CASSQGTGTNEKLFF
d_gene: TRBD1; v_gene: TRBV7-3; abundance: .; j_gene: TRBJ2-2; CDR3nt: TGTGCCAGCAGCTTATTTAAACTTGACAGGGAAGACGGGGAGCTGTTTTTT; CDR3aa: CASSLFKLDREDGELFF
d_gene: TRBD1; v_gene: TRBV25-1; abundance: few; j_gene: TRBJ1-6; CDR3nt: TGTGCCAGCTCCATCGGAACAGGGGGCTCACCCCTCCACTTT; CDR3aa: CASSIGTGGSPLHF
d_gene: TRBD1; v_gene: TRBV9; abundance: .; j_gene: TRBJ2-7; CDR3nt: TGTGCCAGCAGCGTAGGGTGGACAGGGAAAGACGAGCAGTACTTC; CDR3aa: CASSVGWTGKDEQYF
d_gene: TRBD1; v_gene: TRBV4-3; abundance: .; j_gene: TRBJ2-2; CDR3nt: TGCGCCAGCAGCTCCGGGACAGGGCACACCGGGGAGCTGTTTTTT; CDR3aa: CASSSGTGHTGELFF
d_gene: .; v_gene: TRBV29-1; abundance: .; j_gene: TRBJ2-1; CDR3nt: TGCAGCGTTGCAGTGGGAGAACTCACTTACAATGAGCAGTTCTTC; CDR3aa: CSVAVGELTYNEQFF
d_gene: TRBD1; v_gene: TRBV13; abundance: .; j_gene: TRBJ2-7; CDR3nt: TGTGCCAGCAGCTTAAACAGGGGCTCCTACGAGCAGTACTTC; CDR3aa: CASSLNRGSYEQYF
d_gene: .; v_gene: TRBV6-1; abundance: .; j_gene: TRBJ1-6; CDR3nt: TGTGCCAGCGGTGAGACAGGTATCGACTCACCCCTCCACTTT; CDR3aa: CASGETGIDSPLHF
d_gene: .; v_gene: TRBV14; abundance: .; j_gene: TRBJ2-7; CDR3nt: TGTGCCAGCAGCCAAGCAGGGGGGGCCTACGAGCAGTACTTC; CDR3aa: CASSQAGGAYEQYF
d_gene: .; v_gene: TRBV2; abundance: once; j_gene: TRBJ2-1; CDR3nt: TGTGCCAGCAGTAGGTCGGTCAGAGGTTACAATGAGCAGTTCTTC; CDR3aa: CASSRSVRGYNEQFF